The clone carrying this T cell receptor (beta chain) was detected once. Its antigen is undetermined. Sequencing used immunoSEQ multiplex PCR; TCRdb keeps in-frame clones, though not all of them. The data show around 80,000 clones, roughly 90% seen once. This entry comes from a study of T cell responses to AZD1222 COVID-19 vaccine. Points from the study as a whole: Nearly half of the spike-specific TCRs reportedly recognize variant regions that carry no mutations. Spike-specific TCR breadth rose after two AZD1222 doses, and depth rose as well.

Samples with a second dose at about 4 or about 12 weeks were pooled together. There are 14 residues in the CDR3. The trim removed 2 bases at V and 7 bases at J, leaving 4 bases unmatched. CDR1 and CDR2 from the germline V gene are MNHEY and SMNVEV (reference sequence). The sequencing here drew on peripheral blood, taken 28 days after the second AZD1222 dose. The receptor was isolated from an adult who received the AZD1222 COVID-19 vaccine. The genes are TRBV27 and TRBJ1-5; 8 positions agree with TRBD1. The CDR3 DNA follows: TGTGCCAGCAGTTTACAGGGGGCGAGGCAGCCCCAGCATTTT. It is translated as CASSLQGARQPQHF.